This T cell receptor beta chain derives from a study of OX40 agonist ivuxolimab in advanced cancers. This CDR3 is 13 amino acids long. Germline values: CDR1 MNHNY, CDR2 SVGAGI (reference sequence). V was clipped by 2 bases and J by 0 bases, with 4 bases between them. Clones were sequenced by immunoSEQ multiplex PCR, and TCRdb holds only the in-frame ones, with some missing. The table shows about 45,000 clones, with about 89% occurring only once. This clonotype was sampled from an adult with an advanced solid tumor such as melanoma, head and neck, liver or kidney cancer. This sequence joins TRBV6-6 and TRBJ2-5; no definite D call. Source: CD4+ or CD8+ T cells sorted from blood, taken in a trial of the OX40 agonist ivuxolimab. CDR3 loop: CASSYSNQETQYF. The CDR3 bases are TGTGCCAGCAGTTACAGCAACCAAGAGACCCAGTACTTC.